These 23 T cell receptor beta chains originate from one sample sequenced in a study of OX40 agonist ivuxolimab in advanced cancers. The method was immunoSEQ multiplex PCR; TCRdb's version includes in-frame clones alone and lacks a portion of them. The top ten clones hold under 8.5% of a sample with 80,000 or so clones, over 75% of them seen once. Sequencing was performed on CD4+ or CD8+ T cells sorted from blood, taken in a trial of the OX40 agonist ivuxolimab. The source of these receptors is an adult with an advanced solid tumor such as melanoma, head and neck, liver or kidney cancer.

This chain uses TRBV19 with TRBJ2-3, with TRBD1 matching 8 bases. Germline values: CDR1 LNHDA, CDR2 SQIVND (reference sequence). The CDR3 has 13 amino acids. With V trimmed by 5 bases and J by 6 bases, 4 bases remained unmatched. The CDR3 protein is CASSFNRGDTQYF. The DNA of the CDR3 is TGTGCCAGTAGTTTTAACAGGGGGGATACGCAGTATTTT.

This clone came up many times. The V call is TRBV5-3, the J call TRBJ1-2; the D gene is possibly TRBD1 (5 bases). TRBV5-3 is noted as an ORF with a role that remains uncertain. The CDR3 length is 16 residues. The V end lost 1 base, the J end lost 3 bases, and 16 bases lay between the germline ends. The CDR3 sequence: CARSLIGTGRHYGYTF. The CDR3, as DNA: TGTGCCAGAAGCTTGATTGGGACGGGGCGCCACTATGGCTACACCTTC.

The gene calls are TRBV29-1 and TRBJ2-3; 8 bases match TRBD2. After removal of 1 base from V and 5 bases from J, the junction contained 5 bases not matched to a gene. The CDR3 runs to 14 residues. CDR1 and CDR2 (germline): SQVTM, ANQGSEA. CDR3 in amino acids: CSVEGAGVGDTQYF. The CDR3 coding sequence is TGCAGCGTTGAAGGAGCGGGAGTAGGAGATACGCAGTATTTT.

This sequence joins TRBV7-3 and TRBJ2-5, with 9 positions matching TRBD1. Losses at the gene ends were 5 bases for V and 5 bases for J; bases not matched to a gene: 9. The germline V gene has CDR1 SGHTA and CDR2 FQGTGA. This CDR3 comprises 15 residues. This chain's CDR3 is CASSPGTGMGETQYF. CDR3 bases: TGTGCCAGCAGCCCCGGGACAGGGATGGGGGAGACCCAGTACTTC. Together with reference TRBV7-3 and TRBJ2-5, the CDR3 gives the full variable domain: GAGVSQTPSNKVTEKGKYVELRCDPISGHTALYWYRQSLGQGPEFLIYFQGTGAADDSGLPNDRFFAVRPEGSVSTLKIQRTERGDSAVYLCASSPGTGMGETQYFGPGTRLLVL.

The chain uses TRBV13 and TRBJ2-5, with D perhaps TRBD1 (8 bases). Germline V CDR1 and CDR2: PRHDT, FYEKMQ (reference sequence). Trimming took off 0 bases at V and 5 bases at J, with 13 bases between the two ends. The CDR3 length is 15 residues. The CDR3 loop reads CASSLGGQGGETQYF. The CDR3 DNA sequence: TGTGCCAGCAGCTTAGGTGGACAGGGAGGGGAGACCCAGTACTTC.

CDR3 loop: CASSPTGYGYTF. The CDR3 nucleotides are TGTGCCAGCAGTCCGACAGGGTATGGCTACACCTTC. The rearrangement joins TRBV28 to TRBJ1-2, with 7 bases that match TRBD1. CDR3 length equals 12 residues. V dropped 5 bases and J dropped 5; count of bases not matched to a gene: 2. CDR1 and CDR2 (germline): MDHEN, SYDVKM.

The V call is TRBV19, the J call TRBJ2-7; 11 bases line up with TRBD1. Germline V gives CDR1 LNHDA, CDR2 SQIVND (reference sequence). The CDR3 is 16 residues long. V gave up 6 bases and J gave up 3 bases; unmatched junction bases: 10. CDR3 nucleotides: TGTGCCAGTAGACTCACCGGGACAGGGGGTTTCTACGAGCAGTACTTC. Translating it yields CASRLTGTGGFYEQYF.

The genes are TRBV5-1 and TRBJ1-2, with TRBD1 identical over 7 bases. CDR3 length equals 15 residues. V lost 4 bases, J lost 4 bases, and 10 bases stayed unmatched. CDR1 is SGHRS, CDR2 YFSETQ, per germline. Written as DNA, the CDR3 is TGCGCCAGCAGCACCGGGACAGCTGGATCCTATGGCTACACCTTC. This sequence encodes CASSTGTAGSYGYTF.

The chain carries TRBV4-3 and TRBJ2-7, with 13 nucleotides matching TRBD2. Germline lookup yields CDR1 LGHNA and CDR2 YSLEER. The CDR3 totals 19 residues. The J segment lost 2 bases and the V segment lost 1 base, leaving 11 bases of the junction unmatched. The CDR3 loop is CASSQGVALAGGPPYEQYF. CDR3 coding DNA: TGCGCCAGCAGCCAAGGGGTCGCACTAGCGGGAGGGCCGCCCTACGAGCAGTACTTC.

The rearrangement joins TRBV5-4 to TRBJ1-6, with TRBD1 as a possible D gene (5 bases). There are 17 residues in the CDR3. V was pared by 0 bases and J by 0 bases, with 10 bases between. Germline CDR1 and CDR2: SGHNT and YYREEE (reference sequence). The CDR3 bases are TGTGCCAGCAGCTTGGGGGGCAAGAGCTCCTATAATTCACCCCTCCACTTT. Its translation: CASSLGGKSSYNSPLHF.

The chain carries TRBV5-1 and TRBJ2-1; D is perhaps TRBD1 (6 bases). V gave up 0 bases and J gave up 6 bases, with 13 bases separating them. Germline loops: CDR1 SGHRS, CDR2 YFSETQ. This CDR3 region has 15 residues. In DNA form, the CDR3 reads TGCGCCAGCAGCTTGGCCCAGGGGCGCTTCAATGAGCAGTTCTTC. Its translation: CASSLAQGRFNEQFF.

The chain employs TRBV30 and TRBJ1-1; D is possibly TRBD1 (6 bases). The CDR3 runs to 13 residues. Germline V gene sequence: CDR1 GTSNPN, CDR2 SVGIG (reference sequence). V shed 3 bases and J shed 1 base, with 9 bases lying between them. The CDR3 reads CAWRETGNTEAFF. The CDR3 bases are TGTGCCTGGAGGGAGACAGGGAACACTGAAGCTTTCTTT.

This clone appeared once. This rearrangement joins TRBV6-4 to TRBJ2-1; no definite D call. Looked up from germline, CDR1 is MRHNA and CDR2 is SNTAGT. The CDR3 has 15 amino acids. V lost 6 bases and J 6 bases, leaving 18 bases between the germline ends. The CDR3: CASSPTGLPFNEQFF. CDR3 in DNA: TGTGCCAGCAGCCCAACCGGCCTCCCCTTCAATGAGCAGTTCTTC.

In DNA, the CDR3 is TGTGCCAGCAGCCCCTCGATTGGCCTCTACGAGCAGTACTTC. Encoded protein: CASSPSIGLYEQYF. This chain connects TRBV9 to TRBJ2-7; D uncertain. Trimming cost V 4 bases and J 3 bases, with 14 bases left between them. Germline V lookup: CDR1 SGDLS, CDR2 YYNGEE. This CDR3 is built from 14 residues.

This chain uses TRBV9 with TRBJ2-7; no definite D call. Trimming cost V 4 bases and J 0 bases, with 14 bases left between them. Germline-derived CDR1 and CDR2 are SGDLS and YYNGEE. The CDR3 loop spans 15 amino acids. CDR3 DNA sequence: TGTGCCAGCAGCCGATCGGCTTCTAGCTCCTACGAGCAGTACTTC. This sequence encodes CASSRSASSSYEQYF.

This chain connects TRBV7-2 to TRBJ2-7; D unclear. This CDR3 contains 15 residues. Germline-derived CDR1 and CDR2 are SGHTA and FQGNSA. Deletions cut 4 bases from V and 2 bases from J, with 15 bases between. Here the CDR3 DNA reads TGTGCCAGCAGCTCATCCCCGAGTATCCCCTACGAGCAGTACTTC. This translates into CASSSSPSIPYEQYF.

V gene TRBV5-1 combines with J gene TRBJ2-3, with D perhaps given as TRBD1 or TRBD2 (6 bases each). Germline loops: CDR1 SGHRS, CDR2 YFSETQ. The CDR3 sequence is 15 residues long. V was pared by 2 bases and J by 0 bases, with 10 bases between. The chain's CDR3 is CASSFSGASTDTQYF. The CDR3 nucleotides read TGCGCCAGCAGCTTTTCGGGGGCTAGCACAGATACGCAGTATTTT. Full variable domain (remainder filled in from reference TRBV5-1 and TRBJ2-3): KAGVTQTPRYLIKTRGQQVTLSCSPISGHRSVSWYQQTPGQGLQFLFEYFSETQRNKGNFPGRFSGRQFSNSRSEMNVSTLELGDSALYLCASSFSGASTDTQYFGPGTRLTVL.

The chain employs TRBV6-1 and TRBJ2-1; D possibly corresponds to TRBD1 (6 bases). The V gene lost 5 bases and the J gene lost 7 bases, with 15 bases spanning the gap. This CDR3 comprises 14 residues. CDR1 and CDR2 from the germline V gene are MNHNS and SASEGT. Here the CDR3 reads CASSNQGTRNEQFF. The CDR3 region has the DNA TGTGCCAGCAGTAACCAGGGGACCCGAAATGAGCAGTTCTTC.

The V and J genes are TRBV5-1 and TRBJ2-4; 9 nucleotides agree with TRBD2. V trimming: 0 bases; J trimming: 9 bases; junction bases outside the gene matches: 7. This CDR3 comprises 15 residues. The germline V gene has CDR1 SGHRS and CDR2 YFSETQ. CDR3 residues: CASSLVGREGSIQYF. CDR3 bases: TGCGCCAGCAGCTTGGTTGGGCGGGAGGGGAGCATTCAGTACTTC.

This clone was picked up many times. The chain has TRBV7-6 and TRBJ2-5; the D is unclear. V was shortened by 4 bases and J by 4 bases, with 16 bases between the two germline ends. Germline V gene lookup returns CDR1 SGHVS and CDR2 FNYEAQ. The CDR3 is 15 amino acids. The CDR3 DNA follows: TGTGCCAGCAGCTCTGGGTTCGACATGGGAGAGACCCAGTACTTC. This sequence encodes CASSSGFDMGETQYF.

The J gene is TRBJ1-6, the V gene TRBV19; D gene ambiguous. Germline V CDR1 and CDR2: LNHDA, SQIVND (reference sequence). V was shortened by 3 bases and J by 4 bases, with 13 bases between the two germline ends. The CDR3 length is 16 residues. The CDR3 region is CASSIKSGLYNSPLHF. DNA of the CDR3: TGTGCCAGTAGTATTAAAAGCGGACTATATAATTCACCCCTCCACTTT.

The CDR3 spells CASSPLRGSRSNEQFF. CDR3 DNA sequence: TGTGCCAGCAGCCCCCTCCGCGGGAGTAGGAGCAATGAGCAGTTCTTC. This chain links TRBV7-2 with TRBJ2-1, with 7 positions matching TRBD2. V lost 5 bases, J lost 6 bases, and 13 bases stayed unmatched. Germline loops: CDR1 SGHTA, CDR2 FQGNSA. The CDR3 is 16 residues long.

The chain has TRBV18 and TRBJ1-4; TRBD1 might be the D (6 bases). Germline-derived CDR1 and CDR2 are KGHSH and LQKENI. The length of the CDR3 is 15 residues. V dropped 1 base and J dropped 10 bases, with 16 bases sitting between them. CDR3 coding DNA: TGTGCCAGCTCACCACAAACGGACGTAGGGGGAAAACTGTTTTTT. Translation: CASSPQTDVGGKLFF.